The clone carrying this T cell receptor beta chain was detected once. As yet, its antigen is unknown. These data originate in a study of vaccination and CD4 T cells after COVID-19. Oncomine TCR Beta short-read sequencing was applied to DNA from cultured CD4+ T cells. MiXCR, run by TCRdb on the PCR reads, gives a single entry per CDR3 protein. The top ten hold 34% of the sample, which has 7,000 to 8,000 distinct CDR3 sequences, approximately 60% seen once. Treatment of the sample: roughly 10-day PBMC culture with coronavirus spike peptide pools or control peptides (ViraFEST assay). V was shortened by 1 base and J by 5 bases, with 9 bases between the two germline ends. This CDR3 region has 13 residues. The germline V gene has CDR1 LNHDA and CDR2 SQIVND (reference sequence).

The chain uses TRBV19 and TRBJ2-7; no reliable D call. The specimen was CD4+ T cells from blood, cultured in vitro. The source of this sequence is a human donor who had recovered from COVID-19. In DNA form, the CDR3 reads TGTGCCAGTAGTATAGTCGGCAGCCACGAGCAGTACTTC. Encoded protein: CASSIVGSHEQYF.